This record concerns one T cell receptor beta chain sequence. Its antigen remains unknown. The data derive from a study of monozygotic twins with inflammatory bowel disease. Study outcomes and limitations: There was no way to distinguish the different T cell subtypes.

The CDR3 extends over 16 amino acids. Germline assignment: CDR1 LNHNV and CDR2 YYDKDF (reference sequence). Investigators made cDNA in eight separate reactions per sample. Using the 5' RACE reads, TCRdb records one entry per CDR3 protein without DNA. The listing records approximately 330,000 distinct CDR3 sequences. This chain links TRBV15 with TRBJ1-3; TCRdb returns TRBD1, unconfirmable since there is no DNA. The TCR originated in a human donor with ulcerative colitis or Crohn's disease, or a healthy co-twin of an affected twin (not recorded which). Sequenced: blood. The chain's CDR3 is CATSPADRISGNTIYF.